These 31 T cell receptor beta chains were sequenced from one sample in a study of blood T cell repertoires in COVID-19. Profiling relied on immunoSEQ multiplex PCR, and the TCRdb table lists in-frame clones only, not all of them. The data contain 200,000 or so clones, 80% to 90% of them singletons. The specimen was peripheral blood. The receptors here all came from a man in his fifties or sixties with acute or convalescent COVID-19.

This clone was seen a handful of times. The rearrangement uses TRBV29-1 and TRBJ1-2; no reliable D call. The CDR3 has 12 residues. Germline V CDR1 and CDR2: SQVTM, ANQGSEA. Trimming took off 4 bases at V and 8 bases at J, with 14 bases between the two ends. In DNA form, the CDR3 reads TGCAGCGTTGCGTCGACGGGGTTAGGCTACACCTTC. This gives the protein CSVASTGLGYTF.

The chain carries TRBV5-1 and TRBJ1-6, with 11 bases matching TRBD1. Germline V CDR1 and CDR2: SGHRS, YFSETQ. The CDR3 loop spans 15 amino acids. J was trimmed by 10 bases and V by 4 bases; bases with no gene match: 7. CDR3 in DNA: TGCGCCAGCAGCGGGGGGACAGGGGGTTACTCACCCCTCCACTTT. Translating gives CASSGGTGGYSPLHF.

The V and J genes are TRBV7-6 and TRBJ2-7, with 9 bases fitting TRBD2. The CDR3 length is 17 residues. V gave up 5 bases and J gave up 1 base; unmatched junction bases: 12. In germline, CDR1 is SGHVS, CDR2 FNYEAQ. CDR3 region: CASSPAGGGTGSYEQYF. CDR3 coding DNA: TGTGCCAGCAGCCCGGCGGGGGGGGGCACGGGGTCCTACGAGCAGTACTTC.

The chain uses TRBV18 and TRBJ2-7; 7 nucleotides line up with TRBD1. Germline V gene data show CDR1 as KGHSH and CDR2 as LQKENI. V lost 6 bases, J lost 0 bases, and 14 bases stayed unmatched. This CDR3 has 17 residues. This CDR3 reads CASSQRQGSSYSYEQYF. The DNA of the CDR3 is TGTGCCAGCTCCCAGAGACAGGGCTCATCATACTCCTACGAGCAGTACTTC.

This chain connects TRBV12-3 or TRBV12-4 to TRBJ2-5, with 7 bases identical to TRBD1. The CDR3 totals 13 residues. The trim removed 5 bases at V and 4 bases at J, leaving 4 bases unmatched. CDR3 DNA: TGTGCCAGCAGTCTTGGGACAGCAGAGACCCAGTACTTC. Encoded protein: CASSLGTAETQYF.

The chain links TRBV2 to TRBJ2-2; D gene ambiguous. Trimming removed 1 base at V and 5 bases at J, with 5 bases between. The CDR3 extends over 13 amino acids. CDR1 and CDR2 from the germline V gene are SNHLY and FYNNEI. CDR3: CASSEGRTGELFF. The CDR3, as DNA: TGTGCCAGCAGTGAAGGGCGGACCGGGGAGCTGTTTTTT.

The CDR3 region is CSARYQEGQYF. The DNA of the CDR3 is TGCAGTGCTAGATACCAAGAGGGCCAGTACTTC. This chain joins TRBV20-1 and TRBJ2-5; possible D gene TRBD2, 5 bases. The CDR3 is made up of 11 amino acids. The germline CDR1 and CDR2 sequences are DFQATT and SNEGSKA (reference sequence). Between the trimmed V and J ends, which lost 2 bases and 10 bases, there was a span of 11 bases.

The V call is TRBV27, the J call TRBJ1-1; the D is unclear. The CDR3 is 16 amino acids. In germline, CDR1 is MNHEY, CDR2 SMNVEV (reference sequence). Trimming left V 5 bases short and J 5 bases short, with 21 bases between. The CDR3 DNA follows: TGTGCCAGCAGTCCTGTGGCCCTCGGGGAGGGTACTGAAGCTTTCTTT. Residues: CASSPVALGEGTEAFF.

V is TRBV3-1 (or the pseudogene TRBV3-2) and J is TRBJ1-3, with 7 bases aligning to TRBD1. CDR1 is LGHDT and CDR2 is YNNKEL in the germline V gene (reference sequence). The CDR3 extends over 14 amino acids. The V segment lost 3 bases and the J segment 4 bases; nucleotides outside the gene matches: 3. The CDR3 is CASSHGTEGNTIYF. The CDR3 nucleotides read TGTGCCAGCAGCCACGGGACAGAGGGAAACACCATATATTTT.

The V gene is TRBV18, the J gene TRBJ1-2; possibly TRBD1 for D (5 bases). CDR1 KGHSH and CDR2 LQKENI come from the germline V gene. V lost 0 bases and J lost 5, with 10 bases in between. The CDR3 totals 14 residues. CDR3: CASSPPGVGYGYTF. For the CDR3, the DNA is TGTGCCAGCTCACCACCAGGGGTAGGATATGGCTACACCTTC. The variable domain in full, completed from reference TRBV18 and TRBJ1-2, reads NAGVMQNPRHLVRRRGQEARLRCSPMKGHSHVYWYRQLPEEGLKFMVYLQKENIIDESGMPKERFSAEFPKEGPSILRIQQVVRGDSAAYFCASSPPGVGYGYTFGSGTRLTVV.

A few counts support this clone. This chain uses TRBV10-2 with TRBJ2-2; TRBD1 aligns across 8 bases. In germline, CDR1 is WSHSY, CDR2 SAAADI. CDR3 length: 15 amino acids. The junction had 4 bases not matched to a gene; V was cut back by 5 bases and J by 2 bases. The chain's CDR3 is CASSRDRPNTGELFF. CDR3 DNA: TGCGCCAGCAGTAGGGACAGGCCTAACACCGGGGAGCTGTTTTTT.

This rearrangement joins TRBV4-1 to TRBJ1-2; tentatively, D is TRBD1 (6 bases). V shed 5 bases and J shed 8 bases, with 21 bases lying between them. The CDR3 length is 15 residues. Germline values: CDR1 MGHRA, CDR2 YSYEKL. The CDR3 region has the DNA TGCGCCAGCAGCTACCGGGCAGGGGTTGGCGACGGCTACACCTTC. This translates into CASSYRAGVGDGYTF.

This clone was observed a single time. The chain combines TRBV6-1 with TRBJ1-1; 8 bases map to TRBD1. The J segment lost 4 bases and the V segment lost 3 bases, leaving 4 bases of the junction unmatched. There are 14 residues in the CDR3. In germline, CDR1 is MNHNS, CDR2 SASEGT. DNA for the CDR3: TGTGCCAGCAGTGATCGAACAGGGGGCACTGAAGCTTTCTTT. Protein: CASSDRTGGTEAFF.

The chain uses TRBV18 and TRBJ1-2; D unresolved. The ends were cut back, 4 bases at V and 4 bases at J, with 13 bases in the middle. Germline V lookup: CDR1 KGHSH, CDR2 LQKENI. This CDR3 comprises 14 residues. This chain's CDR3 is CASSLGAHSYGYTF. The CDR3 DNA follows: TGTGCCAGCTCACTTGGAGCTCATAGCTATGGCTACACCTTC.

The chain is built from TRBV11-2 and TRBJ1-1; a possible D gene is TRBD1 (5 bases). Germline CDR1 and CDR2: SGHAT and FQNNGV. This CDR3 contains 14 residues. V was clipped by 5 bases and J by 1 base, with 11 bases between them. CDR3 in amino acids: CASSHYRPNTEAFF. For the CDR3, the DNA is TGTGCCAGCAGCCACTACAGGCCGAACACTGAAGCTTTCTTT.

V and J are TRBV30 and TRBJ1-6; 7 bases map to TRBD1. CDR3 length: 14 amino acids. Per the germline V gene, CDR1 is GTSNPN and CDR2 is SVGIG (reference sequence). V dropped 1 base and J dropped 6; count of bases not matched to a gene: 3. The CDR3 reads CAWSGGQSNSPLHF. For the CDR3, the DNA is TGTGCCTGGAGTGGGGGACAGTCTAATTCACCCCTCCACTTT.

On this clone: The junction differs from germline at one of its ends, possibly a read error. The CDR3: CASSLGPAGTLIF. The DNA for the CDR3 is TGTGCCAGCAGTTTAGGACCCGCCGGGACACTAATCTTC. The rearrangement links TRBV12-3 or TRBV12-4 to TRBJ2-7, with D perhaps matching TRBD1 (6 bases). This CDR3 spans 13 amino acids.

V is TRBV2 and J is TRBJ1-5, with D tentatively TRBD1 (5 bases). The CDR3 runs 15 residues. Trimming left V 5 bases short and J 4 bases short, with 15 bases between. Per germline, CDR1 SNHLY and CDR2 FYNNEI. CDR3 coding DNA: TGTGCCAGCAGTCTCCTTCAGGGTGGGAATCAGCCCCAGCATTTT. Translated: CASSLLQGGNQPQHF.

The V gene is TRBV5-1, the J gene TRBJ1-6; D is unclear. CDR1 is SGHRS and CDR2 is YFSETQ in the germline V gene. V was trimmed by 3 bases and J by 9 bases, leaving 19 bases between them. This CDR3 comprises 16 residues. The CDR3, as DNA: TGCGCCAGCAGCTCTGAACGAGGAAATCGGGGTTCACCCCTCCACTTT. The encoded protein is CASSSERGNRGSPLHF.

V gene TRBV10-1 combines with J gene TRBJ1-2; TRBD1 aligns across 10 bases. Trimming cost V 2 bases and J 8 bases; bases outside gene matches: 8. Germline CDR1 WNHNN, CDR2 SYGVQD (reference sequence). The CDR3 totals 15 residues. CDR3 sequence: CASSENPGTGEGYTF. CDR3 DNA: TGCGCCAGCAGTGAGAACCCCGGGACAGGGGAAGGCTACACCTTC.

The chain combines TRBV5-1 with TRBJ2-7, with 7 bases that match TRBD2. CDR1 and CDR2 (germline): SGHRS, YFSETQ. The J segment lost 7 bases and the V segment lost 3 bases, leaving 13 bases of the junction unmatched. The CDR3 is 15 amino acids. In DNA, the CDR3 is TGCGCCAGCAGCTCGTACGGGACTACCCCCAGGGAGCAGTACTTC. Amino acid sequence: CASSSYGTTPREQYF.

The chain links TRBV5-1 to TRBJ1-5; 9 nucleotides agree with TRBD1. The germline CDR1 and CDR2 sequences are SGHRS and YFSETQ. V dropped 1 base and J dropped 5; count of bases not matched to a gene: 4. CDR3 length: 15 amino acids. In nucleotides, the CDR3 is TGCGCCAGCAGCTTGCGCACAGGGGGCGATCAGCCCCAGCATTTT. Its translation: CASSLRTGGDQPQHF.

V is TRBV4-2 and J is TRBJ1-1; 9 nucleotides align to TRBD1. The germline gives CDR1 LGHNA, CDR2 YNFKEQ. The junction had 5 bases not matched to a gene; V was cut back by 0 bases and J by 3 bases. The CDR3 loop spans 16 amino acids. The CDR3, as DNA: TGTGCCAGCAGCCAAGAAATGGACAGGGGTCACACTGAAGCTTTCTTT. This gives the protein CASSQEMDRGHTEAFF.

This chain connects TRBV7-2 to TRBJ1-2, with 12 bases identical to TRBD1. V was clipped by 4 bases and J by 5 bases; unmatched bases: 5. The CDR3 extends over 15 amino acids. Germline-derived CDR1 and CDR2 are SGHTA and FQGNSA. In nucleotides, the CDR3 is TGTGCCAGCAGCTCGGGACAGGGGGCGCTTTATGGCTACACCTTC. Encoded protein: CASSSGQGALYGYTF.

J is TRBJ2-1 and V is TRBV9; TRBD1 aligns across 8 bases. CDR1 is SGDLS, CDR2 YYNGEE, per germline. This CDR3 has 20 residues. V lost 0 bases to trimming and J lost 5 bases; unmatched junction nucleotides: 19. CDR3 residues: CASSVGRGDRLPRRDNEQFF. CDR3 coding DNA: TGTGCCAGCAGCGTAGGGAGGGGGGACAGGCTCCCACGGAGGGACAATGAGCAGTTCTTC.

The rearrangement joins TRBV4-2 to TRBJ2-7; TRBD1 agrees at 7 bases. This CDR3 has 14 residues. Germline trimming cut 3 bases from V and 5 bases from J; bases unmatched to any gene: 7. Germline CDR1 LGHNA, CDR2 YNFKEQ. CDR3 sequence reads: CASSHPTGNHEQYF. The CDR3, as DNA: TGTGCCAGCAGCCACCCGACAGGGAACCACGAGCAGTACTTC.

The rearrangement links TRBV19 to TRBJ2-3, with D possibly matching TRBD2 (6 bases). CDR3 length: 14 residues. The germline gives CDR1 LNHDA, CDR2 SQIVND (reference sequence). V dropped 8 bases and J dropped 4 bases, with 16 bases sitting between them. CDR3 bases: TGTGCCAGTGACGGAGGGGCGGAGGCAGATACGCAGTATTTT. It yields the protein CASDGGAEADTQYF.

V usage is TRBV5-6 and J usage is TRBJ2-2; D unresolved. The CDR3 covers 16 residues. V lost 5 bases to trimming and J lost 0 bases, with 14 bases between them. Germline CDR1 SGHDT, CDR2 YYEEEE. The CDR3 DNA reads TGTGCCAGCAGTGCGATAAGCACCCCGAACACCGGGGAGCTGTTTTTT. It codes for CASSAISTPNTGELFF.

V and J are TRBV5-1 and TRBJ2-7, with 7 bases fitting TRBD1. The CDR3 runs 14 residues. Trimming at V came to 4 bases and at J to 5 bases, leaving 9 bases not matched to a gene. Looked up from germline, CDR1 is SGHRS and CDR2 is YFSETQ. The CDR3 is CASSLWTGVNEQYF. DNA for the CDR3: TGCGCCAGCAGCCTTTGGACAGGAGTGAACGAGCAGTACTTC.

This chain's CDR3 is CASSLYGTGGIMLQETQYF. CDR3 DNA sequence: TGCGCCAGCAGCTTGTACGGGACAGGGGGGATAATGCTCCAAGAGACCCAGTACTTC. The chain uses TRBV5-1 and TRBJ2-5, with 11 bases aligning to TRBD1. This CDR3 is 19 amino acids long. V lost 1 base, J lost 1 base, and 12 bases stayed unmatched. Germline CDR1 and CDR2: SGHRS and YFSETQ. The full variable domain, in which reference TRBV5-1 and TRBJ2-5 provide the parts outside the CDR3, is KAGVTQTPRYLIKTRGQQVTLSCSPISGHRSVSWYQQTPGQGLQFLFEYFSETQRNKGNFPGRFSGRQFSNSRSEMNVSTLELGDSALYLCASSLYGTGGIMLQETQYFGPGTRLLVL.

The CDR3, as DNA: TGCGCCAGCAGTGAGTCGACAGGGGGAAGTCCTGAAGCTTTCTTT. Amino acid sequence: CASSESTGGSPEAFF. The V call is TRBV10-1, the J call TRBJ1-1; TRBD1 agrees at 9 bases. J gave up 6 bases and V 0 bases, and 5 bases lay outside the gene matches. CDR1 and CDR2 from the germline V gene are WNHNN and SYGVQD (reference sequence). The CDR3 has 15 residues.